The 9 T cell receptor beta chains given below trace back to one sample, sequenced in a study of regulatory T cells in long-lasting Graves disease. Stated time point: newly diagnosed GD, antithyroid drugs for less than 3 months. Isolated PBMC RNA provided the starting material for the TCR library. According to the study, TCR beta libraries were built with iRepertoire HTBI primers and CDR3-region Arm-PCR. In TCRdb, the multiplex PCR reads were re-called with MiXCR into one record per CDR3 protein. This sample has a few hundred thousand distinct CDR3 sequences; 20% occur once, and the top ten carry 11% to 15%. Here the sequenced sample was peripheral blood mononuclear cells (PBMCs), taken at new diagnosis, from a patient treated with antithyroid drugs. Receptors were obtained from a female donor with Graves disease.

This clonotype has a count of ten or more. The V call is TRBV11-2, the J call TRBJ1-1; 7 nucleotides agree with TRBD1. The germline V gene has CDR1 SGHAT and CDR2 FQNNGV. V lost 5 bases to trimming and J lost 1 base; unmatched junction nucleotides: 7. This CDR3 spans 15 amino acids. The chain's CDR3 is CASSLTGIGNTEAFF. DNA for the CDR3: TGTGCCAGCAGCCTGACAGGGATCGGGAACACTGAAGCTTTCTTT.

This clonotype was counted at least ten times. The V and J genes are TRBV5-1 and TRBJ1-1, with a weak D call TRBD1 (6 bases). Germline lookup yields CDR1 SGHRS and CDR2 YFSETQ. The ends were cut back, 3 bases at V and 7 bases at J, with 10 bases in the middle. The CDR3 has 12 residues. The CDR3 here is CASSSGQREAFF. In nucleotides, the CDR3 is TGCGCCAGCAGCTCAGGACAGCGTGAAGCTTTCTTT.

This clonotype came up once. V and J are TRBV7-9 and TRBJ1-2; tentatively, D is TRBD1 (6 bases). This CDR3 comprises 13 residues. V lost 6 bases to trimming and J lost 7 bases, with 15 bases between them. The germline gives CDR1 SEHNR, CDR2 FQNEAQ (reference sequence). CDR3 nucleotides: TGTGCCAGCAGTAAAACGGGGGGCGGTGGCTACACCTTC. This codes for CASSKTGGGGYTF.

This clonotype has more than one count but fewer than ten. The V call is TRBV10-3, the J call TRBJ2-3, with a possible D match to TRBD2 (6 bases). CDR3 length: 15 residues. The V end lost 7 bases, the J end lost 2 bases, and 16 bases lay between the germline ends. Germline V CDR1 and CDR2: ENHRY, SYGVKD. The CDR3 sequence is CAINDLGGNTDTQYF. CDR3 DNA: TGTGCCATCAACGATCTGGGCGGGAACACAGATACGCAGTATTTT.

This clonotype occurred a few times. With a much larger clone just one base away, this may be a read error. The rearrangement uses TRBV5-1 and TRBJ2-3, with 7 bases lining up with TRBD2. CDR3 length: 15 amino acids. Germline V gene sequence: CDR1 SGHRS, CDR2 YFSETQ. This CDR3 is CASNLGGTEGDTQYF. CDR3 nucleotide sequence: TGCGCCAGCAACTTGGGAGGGACGGAGGGGGATACGCAGTATTTT.

The chain carries TRBV12-3 or TRBV12-4 and TRBJ1-5; no clear D gene. The CDR3 covers 13 residues. V dropped 6 bases and J dropped 9 bases, with 15 bases sitting between them. The CDR3 nucleotides read TGTGCCAGCAGCAAGACCGAGTCGATGCCCCAGCATTTT. Translated: CASSKTESMPQHF.

Many counts were recorded for this clonotype. The J gene is TRBJ1-2, the V gene TRBV3-1; D is uncertain. Germline V gene sequence: CDR1 LGHDT, CDR2 YNNKEL (reference sequence). Trimming took 5 bases from V and 0 from J, leaving 16 bases between them. The CDR3 contains 16 residues. CDR3 DNA: TGTGCCAGCAGCTCCAAACCGGGAGCCACTAACTATGGCTACACCTTC. This gives the protein CASSSKPGATNYGYTF.

In its sample, this clonotype was seen many times. This chain uses TRBV7-8 with TRBJ1-5; D not certain. This CDR3 is built from 15 residues. Trimming stripped 1 base from V and 3 bases from J, with 10 bases between. Germline CDR1 reads SGHVS; CDR2 reads FQNEAQ. CDR3 residues: CASSLDTGSNQPQHF. The DNA for the CDR3 is TGTGCCAGCAGCTTAGATACGGGTTCCAATCAGCCCCAGCATTTT.

This clonotype was seen ten or more times. As DNA, the CDR3 is TGTGCCACCAGCAGACCAAGGGGGTCCGCCGGGGAGCTGTTTTTT. Protein sequence: CATSRPRGSAGELFF. J is TRBJ2-2 and V is TRBV15; D may be TRBD1 (6 bases). Germline CDR1 and CDR2: LNHNV and YYDKDF (reference sequence). Between the trimmed V and J ends, which lost 2 bases and 6 bases, there was a span of 13 bases. The CDR3 is made up of 15 amino acids.